A single sample is the source of the 24 T cell receptor beta chains below, sequenced in a study of T cells in Graves' hyperthyroidism and ophthalmopathy. The TCR beta CDR3 regions underwent amplification using RNA transcripts as the source. An initial round of RT-PCR targeting the TCR CDR3 relied on the HTBI primer set. TCRdb re-analysed the multiplex PCR reads in MiXCR, keeping a single row per CDR3 protein. Among 600,000 to 800,000 distinct CDR3 sequences listed, about 35% were seen once. Sequencing was carried out using blood. Receptors originate from a middle-aged woman with Graves' hyperthyroidism.

This clonotype was observed at least ten times. This rearrangement joins TRBV7-9 to TRBJ1-4; D gene uncertain. Trimming took 7 bases from V and 9 from J, leaving 15 bases between them. The CDR3 length is 13 residues. CDR1 and CDR2 from the germline V gene are SEHNR and FQNEAQ (reference sequence). CDR3 sequence: CASTPEAGQKLFF. CDR3 bases: TGTGCCAGCACCCCCGAAGCGGGTCAAAAACTGTTTTTT.

The chain couples TRBV7-2 to TRBJ2-7; maybe TRBD2 (5 bases). The germline V gene encodes CDR1 SGHTA and CDR2 FQGNSA. Trimming removed 11 bases from V and 5 bases from J, with 16 bases in between. There are 12 residues in the CDR3. CDR3 loop: CAWSGSANEQYF. The CDR3 DNA follows: TGTGCCTGGAGCGGTAGTGCCAACGAGCAGTACTTC.

This chain uses TRBV28 with TRBJ2-7; D remains unclear. CDR3 length: 12 residues. V gave up 4 bases and J gave up 4 bases, with 8 bases separating them. Looked up from germline, CDR1 is MDHEN and CDR2 is SYDVKM. CDR3 residues: CASSWSGYEQYF. The CDR3 bases are TGTGCCAGCAGTTGGTCAGGTTACGAGCAGTACTTC.

This clonotype was recorded at least ten times. This chain joins TRBV12-3 or TRBV12-4 and TRBJ2-5; the D gene is possibly TRBD1 (5 bases). The CDR3 extends over 12 amino acids. Trimming stripped 8 bases from V and 5 bases from J, with 12 bases between. The CDR3 protein is CASAQGWETQYF. The CDR3 coding sequence is TGTGCCAGCGCCCAGGGATGGGAGACCCAGTACTTC.

V is TRBV7-9 and J is TRBJ1-2, with TRBD1 matching over 12 bases. Germline loops: CDR1 SEHNR, CDR2 FQNEAQ (reference sequence). The length of the CDR3 is 15 residues. V trimming: 3 bases; J trimming: 6 bases; junction bases outside the gene matches: 5. The CDR3 sequence is CASSFPGTGGHGYTF. The CDR3, as DNA: TGTGCCAGCAGCTTCCCCGGGACAGGGGGCCATGGCTACACCTTC.

This clonotype was observed many times. This chain uses TRBV7-9 with TRBJ1-1; D ambiguous. Germline V gives CDR1 SEHNR, CDR2 FQNEAQ (reference sequence). V dropped 2 bases and J dropped 0 bases, with 7 bases sitting between them. The CDR3 is made up of 14 amino acids. CDR3 DNA sequence: TGTGCCAGCAGCTTAATGCTCGTGAACACTGAAGCTTTCTTT. Its protein is CASSLMLVNTEAFF.

The rearrangement uses TRBV6-4 and TRBJ2-7; TRBD1 aligns across 11 bases. The length of the CDR3 is 15 residues. Trimming took 4 bases from V and 2 from J; bases not matched to a gene: 4. Germline CDR1 reads MRHNA; CDR2 reads SNTAGT. CDR3 DNA sequence: TGTGCCAGCAGTGTGGGACAGGGGGAGACCTACGAGCAGTACTTC. Residues: CASSVGQGETYEQYF.

The rearrangement joins TRBV6-6 to TRBJ1-1, with D possibly matching TRBD1 (6 bases). CDR3 length: 17 amino acids. V lost 7 bases and J 1 base, leaving 22 bases between the germline ends. In germline, CDR1 is MNHNY, CDR2 SVGAGI (reference sequence). For the CDR3, the DNA is TGTGCCAGCATCCCAATCACCCAGGGGACATGGAACACTGAAGCTTTCTTT. This gives the protein CASIPITQGTWNTEAFF.

This clonotype was seen at least ten times. J is TRBJ1-1 and V is TRBV7-8; 7 bases agree with TRBD1. Germline values: CDR1 SGHVS, CDR2 FQNEAQ. J was trimmed by 11 bases and V by 4 bases; bases with no gene match: 13. This CDR3 spans 14 amino acids. The chain's CDR3 is CASSWYGQDLKAFF. DNA for the CDR3: TGTGCCAGCAGCTGGTACGGACAGGACTTGAAGGCTTTCTTT.

This clonotype came up many times. V usage is TRBV10-3 and J usage is TRBJ1-1; D uncertain. The CDR3 has 15 residues. V was clipped by 0 bases and J by 3 bases, with 11 bases between them. Germline CDR1 ENHRY, CDR2 SYGVKD. The CDR3 region has the DNA TGTGCCATCAGTGAGTCTTCAATAGGTTACACTGAAGCTTTCTTT. Translating it yields CAISESSIGYTEAFF.

This clonotype was seen ten or more times. The chain couples TRBV7-2 to TRBJ2-7, with TRBD2 matching over 7 bases. Germline CDR1 is SGHTA and CDR2 is FQGNSA. J gave up 1 base and V 2 bases, and 5 bases lay outside the gene matches. CDR3 length equals 15 residues. CDR3 in DNA: TGTGCCAGCAGCTTATCGGGGGGAACATCCTACGAGCAGTACTTC. Amino acids: CASSLSGGTSYEQYF.

The chain has TRBV7-9 and TRBJ2-1, with a tentative D call TRBD2 (6 bases). CDR1 and CDR2 (germline): SEHNR, FQNEAQ (reference sequence). V gave up 2 bases and J gave up 7 bases, with 9 bases separating them. The length of the CDR3 is 13 residues. CDR3 in amino acids: CASSLLAGNEQFF. CDR3 bases: TGTGCCAGCAGCTTACTTGCGGGGAATGAGCAGTTCTTC. Together with reference TRBV7-9 and TRBJ2-1, the CDR3 gives the full variable domain: DTGVSQNPRHKITKRGQNVTFRCDPISEHNRLYWYRQTLGQGPEFLTYFQNEAQLEKSRLLSDRFSAERPKGSFSTLEIQRTEQGDSAMYLCASSLLAGNEQFFGPGTRLTVL.

The chain uses TRBV7-2 and TRBJ2-5, with 8 bases that match TRBD1. Germline V gene lookup returns CDR1 SGHTA and CDR2 FQGNSA. V lost 5 bases, J lost 5 bases, and 7 bases stayed unmatched. This CDR3 is built from 14 residues. The CDR3 DNA reads TGTGCCAGCAGCCCTACAGGGGGAGTTGAGACCCAGTACTTC. Amino acid sequence: CASSPTGGVETQYF.

This clonotype was observed a handful of times. The genes are TRBV6-6 and TRBJ2-7, with TRBD1 matching over 9 bases. Germline-derived CDR1 and CDR2 are MNHNY and SVGAGI (reference sequence). J gave up 6 bases and V 4 bases, and 13 bases lay outside the gene matches. This CDR3 comprises 16 residues. The CDR3 loop reads CASSWGQGTPYGEQYF. CDR3 DNA sequence: TGTGCCAGCAGTTGGGGACAGGGAACCCCCTATGGCGAGCAGTACTTC.

The rearrangement uses TRBV7-2 and TRBJ2-7; 8 bases align to TRBD1. V shed 1 base, J shed 0 bases, and the junction held 8 bases outside the gene matches. The CDR3 runs to 17 residues. CDR1 is SGHTA and CDR2 is FQGNSA in the germline V gene. CDR3 in amino acids: CASSLGQGAATSYEQYF. The DNA for the CDR3 is TGTGCCAGCAGCTTAGGTCAGGGGGCCGCTACCTCCTACGAGCAGTACTTC.

Turning to this clonotype: Being one base from a much bigger clone, this may be a read error. This sequence joins TRBV5-1 and TRBJ1-1; tentative D call: TRBD1 (6 bases). Germline CDR1 is SGHRS and CDR2 is YFSETQ. This CDR3 has 13 amino acids. The CDR3 bases are TGTGCCAGCAGCTTAGCAGGGGCGGGCGAAGCTTTCTTT. It codes for CASSLAGAGEAFF.

This clonotype was seen at least ten times. V gene TRBV7-2 combines with J gene TRBJ2-7; TRBD2 is a possible D gene (7 bases). This CDR3 spans 15 amino acids. The V and J ends lost 4 bases and 4 bases respectively, with 17 bases between them. Looked up from germline, CDR1 is SGHTA and CDR2 is FQGNSA. The CDR3 region has the DNA TGTGCCAGCAGCTACAGGGTAGGGGGGGGGTACGAGCAGTACTTC. As protein: CASSYRVGGGYEQYF.

Remarks on this clonotype: A read error may explain this, as a much larger clone is one base away. The chain links TRBV20-1 to TRBJ1-6, with 8 bases aligning to TRBD1. The CDR3 has 16 residues. Germline V gene data show CDR1 as DFQATT and CDR2 as SNEGSKA (reference sequence). Trimming took 4 bases from V and 1 from J; bases not matched to a gene: 6. CDR3 sequence reads: CSAMGQGASYNSPLHF. The CDR3 DNA reads as TGCAGTGCTATGGGGCAGGGGGCTTCCTATAATTCACCCCTCCACTTT.

The rearrangement links TRBV4-1 to TRBJ2-2; D may match TRBD1 or TRBD2 (5 bases each). The CDR3 spans 16 residues. V lost 2 bases to trimming and J lost 5 bases, with 15 bases between them. Germline-derived CDR1 and CDR2 are MGHRA and YSYEKL. Here the CDR3 reads CASSQTSGRRTGELFF. The CDR3 DNA sequence: TGCGCCAGCAGCCAAACCTCAGGGAGAAGGACCGGGGAGCTGTTTTTT.

This clonotype has just a few counts. The chain is built from TRBV11-2 and TRBJ1-6; D not certain. This CDR3 has 16 amino acids. Germline values: CDR1 SGHAT, CDR2 FQNNGV. The V and J ends lost 6 bases and 9 bases respectively, with 21 bases between them. The CDR3 DNA sequence: TGTGCCAGCAGTCATCGTTCGTTCGACCCCAGTTCACCCCTCCACTTT. This sequence encodes CASSHRSFDPSSPLHF.

The J gene is TRBJ2-7, the V gene TRBV5-8; possible D gene TRBD2, 6 bases. Trimming removed 6 bases from V and 2 bases from J, with 15 bases in between. Germline CDR1 and CDR2: SGHTS and YDEGEE. This CDR3 is built from 14 residues. CDR3 nucleotides: TGTGCCAGCACCCAACATAGCGGCACCTACGAGCAGTACTTC. This gives the protein CASTQHSGTYEQYF.

In the case of this clonotype: This sequence may be a read error, since a much larger clone differs from it by one base. J is TRBJ2-2 and V is TRBV29-1; TRBD2 matches 12 bases. Germline CDR1 SQVTM, CDR2 ANQGSEA. The CDR3 runs to 15 residues. CDR3 bases: TGCAGCGTCTGGACTAGCGGGATCCACACCGGGGAGCTGTCTTTT. Amino acids: CSVWTSGIHTGELSF.

This rearrangement joins TRBV10-3 to TRBJ1-4; possibly TRBD1 for D (6 bases). CDR1 ENHRY and CDR2 SYGVKD come from the germline V gene. This CDR3 contains 15 residues. V gave up 4 bases and J gave up 8 bases, with 17 bases separating them. The DNA of the CDR3 is TGTGCCATCAGTGTAGAGGCAGGGGCAGGGGAAAAACTGTTTTTT. This sequence encodes CAISVEAGAGEKLFF.

Only a few counts were recorded for this clonotype. This chain joins TRBV7-9 and TRBJ1-1, with 7 bases matching TRBD1. The CDR3 is 15 residues long. V shed 5 bases and J 4 bases; nucleotides not matched to a gene: 10. From germline, CDR1 is SEHNR and CDR2 FQNEAQ (reference sequence). The DNA of the CDR3 is TGTGCCAGCAGCGCCGAGGGGGCATGGACCACTGAAGCTTTCTTT. Residues: CASSAEGAWTTEAFF.